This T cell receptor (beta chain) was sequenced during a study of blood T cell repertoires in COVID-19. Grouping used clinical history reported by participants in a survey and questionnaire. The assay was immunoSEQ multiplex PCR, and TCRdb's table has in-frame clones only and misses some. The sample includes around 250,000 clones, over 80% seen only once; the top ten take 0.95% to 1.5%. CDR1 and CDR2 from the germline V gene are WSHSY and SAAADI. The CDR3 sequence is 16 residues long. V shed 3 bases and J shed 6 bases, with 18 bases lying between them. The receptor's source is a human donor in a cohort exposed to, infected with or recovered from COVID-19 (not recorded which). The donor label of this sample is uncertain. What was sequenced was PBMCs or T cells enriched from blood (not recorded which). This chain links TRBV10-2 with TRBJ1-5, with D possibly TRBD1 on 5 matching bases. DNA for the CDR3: TGCGCCAGCAGTGATCCGGGGCCGGGAGGGAGTCAGCCCCAGCATTTT. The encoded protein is CASSDPGPGGSQPQHF.